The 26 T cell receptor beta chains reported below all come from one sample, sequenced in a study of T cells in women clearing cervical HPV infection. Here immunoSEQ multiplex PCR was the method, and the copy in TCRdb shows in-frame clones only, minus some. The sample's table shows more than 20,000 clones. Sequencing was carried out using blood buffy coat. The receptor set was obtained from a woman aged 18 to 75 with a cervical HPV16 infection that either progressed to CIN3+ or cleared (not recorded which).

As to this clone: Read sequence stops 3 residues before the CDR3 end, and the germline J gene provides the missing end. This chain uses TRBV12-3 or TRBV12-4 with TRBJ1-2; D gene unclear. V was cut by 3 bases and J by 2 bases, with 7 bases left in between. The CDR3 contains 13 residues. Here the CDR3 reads CASSLAENYGYTF. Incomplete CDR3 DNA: TGTGCCAGCAGTTTGGCAGAGAACTATGGC.

CDR3 amino acids: CASSLRQVSNEKLFF. The sequenced part of the CDR3 DNA is TGTGCCAGCAGTTTACGTCAGGTCTCTAATGAAAAA. V usage is TRBV12-3 or TRBV12-4 and J usage is TRBJ1-4; D is unclear. The CDR3 end lies 3 residues beyond the end of the read and is filled in from the germline J gene. V gave up 2 bases and J gave up 3 bases, with 10 bases separating them. This CDR3 has 15 residues.

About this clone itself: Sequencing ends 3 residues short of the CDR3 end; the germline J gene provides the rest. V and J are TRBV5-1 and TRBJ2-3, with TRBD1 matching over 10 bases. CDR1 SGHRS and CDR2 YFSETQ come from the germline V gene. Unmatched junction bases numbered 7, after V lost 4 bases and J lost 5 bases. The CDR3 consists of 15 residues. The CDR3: CASSPRDRGLDTQYF. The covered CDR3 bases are TGCGCCAGCAGCCCCCGGGACAGGGGATTAGATACG.

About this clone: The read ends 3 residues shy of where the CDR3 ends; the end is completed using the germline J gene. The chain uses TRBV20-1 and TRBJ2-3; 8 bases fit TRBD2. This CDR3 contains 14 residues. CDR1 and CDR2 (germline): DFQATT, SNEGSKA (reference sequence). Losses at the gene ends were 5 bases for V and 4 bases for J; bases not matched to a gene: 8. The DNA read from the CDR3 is TGCAGTGCTGAAAGCGGGAGTGGCGCAGATACG. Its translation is CSAESGSGADT. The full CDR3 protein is CSAESGSGADTQYF.

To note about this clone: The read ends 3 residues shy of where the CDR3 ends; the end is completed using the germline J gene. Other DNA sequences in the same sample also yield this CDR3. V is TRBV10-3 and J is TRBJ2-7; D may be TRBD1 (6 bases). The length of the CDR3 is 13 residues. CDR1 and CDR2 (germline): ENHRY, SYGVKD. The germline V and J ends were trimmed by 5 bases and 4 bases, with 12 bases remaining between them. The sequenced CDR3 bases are TGTGCCATCAGTTCAGGGGTTGGGTACGAG. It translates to CAISSGVGYE. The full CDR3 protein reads CAISSGVGYEQYF.

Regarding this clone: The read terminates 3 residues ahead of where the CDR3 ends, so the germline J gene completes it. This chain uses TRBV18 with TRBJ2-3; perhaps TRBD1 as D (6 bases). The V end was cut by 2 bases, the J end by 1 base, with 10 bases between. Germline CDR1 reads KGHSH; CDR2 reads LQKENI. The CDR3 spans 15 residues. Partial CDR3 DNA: TGTGCCAGCTCACCAAGGGGGTACGGCACAGATACG. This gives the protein CASSPRGYGTDT. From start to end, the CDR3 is CASSPRGYGTDTQYF.

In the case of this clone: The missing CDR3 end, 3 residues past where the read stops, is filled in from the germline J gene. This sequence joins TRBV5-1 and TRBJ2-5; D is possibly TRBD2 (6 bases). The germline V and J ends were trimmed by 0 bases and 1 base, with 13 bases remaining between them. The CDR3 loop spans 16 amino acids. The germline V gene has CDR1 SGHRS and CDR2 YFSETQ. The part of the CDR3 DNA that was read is TGCGCCAGCAGCTTGGTTGGGGGGAACCTCCAAGAGACC. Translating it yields CASSLVGGNLQET. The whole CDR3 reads CASSLVGGNLQETQYF.

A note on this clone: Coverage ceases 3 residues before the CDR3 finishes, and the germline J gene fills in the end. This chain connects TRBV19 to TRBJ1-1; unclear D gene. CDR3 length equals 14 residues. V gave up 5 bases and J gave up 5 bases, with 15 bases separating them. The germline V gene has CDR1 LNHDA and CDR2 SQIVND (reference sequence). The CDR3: CASSWRRLGTEAFF. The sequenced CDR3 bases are TGTGCCAGTAGTTGGAGGAGACTTGGGACTGAA.

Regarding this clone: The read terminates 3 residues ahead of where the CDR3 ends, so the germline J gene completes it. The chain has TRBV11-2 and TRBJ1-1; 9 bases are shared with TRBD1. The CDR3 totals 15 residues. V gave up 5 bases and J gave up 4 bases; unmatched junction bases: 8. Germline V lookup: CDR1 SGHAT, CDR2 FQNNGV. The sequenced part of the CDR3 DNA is TGTGCCAGCAGCACAAACAGGGGGCGAGCCACTGAA. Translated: CASSTNRGRATE. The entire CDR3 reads CASSTNRGRATEAFF.

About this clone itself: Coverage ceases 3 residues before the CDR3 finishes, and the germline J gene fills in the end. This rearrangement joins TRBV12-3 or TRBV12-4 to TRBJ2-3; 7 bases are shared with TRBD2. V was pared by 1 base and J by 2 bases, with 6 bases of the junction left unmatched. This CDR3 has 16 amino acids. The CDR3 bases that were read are TGTGCCAGCAGTTTAGGGTTTAGCGGGTCCACAGATACG. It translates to CASSLGFSGSTDT. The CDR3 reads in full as CASSLGFSGSTDTQYF.

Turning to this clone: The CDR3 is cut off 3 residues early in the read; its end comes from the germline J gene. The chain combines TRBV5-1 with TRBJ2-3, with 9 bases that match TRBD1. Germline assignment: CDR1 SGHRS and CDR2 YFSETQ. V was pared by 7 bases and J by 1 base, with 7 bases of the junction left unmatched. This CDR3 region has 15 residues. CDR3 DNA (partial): TGCGCCAGCTGCAGACAGGGGGTTCGCACAGATACG. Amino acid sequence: CASCRQGVRTDT. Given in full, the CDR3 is CASCRQGVRTDTQYF.

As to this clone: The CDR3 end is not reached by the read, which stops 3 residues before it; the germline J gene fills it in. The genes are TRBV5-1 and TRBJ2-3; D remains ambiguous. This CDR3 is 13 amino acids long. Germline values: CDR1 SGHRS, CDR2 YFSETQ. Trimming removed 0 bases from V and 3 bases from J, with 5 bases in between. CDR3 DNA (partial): TGCGCCAGCAGCTTGGAGCTTACAGATACG. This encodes CASSLELTDT. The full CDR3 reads CASSLELTDTQYF.

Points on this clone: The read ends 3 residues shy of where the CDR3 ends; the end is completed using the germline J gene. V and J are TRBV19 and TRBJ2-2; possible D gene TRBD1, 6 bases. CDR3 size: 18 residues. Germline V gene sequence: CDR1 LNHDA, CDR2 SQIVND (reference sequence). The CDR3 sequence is CASSLGDTQIATNEKLFF. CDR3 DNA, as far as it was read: TGTGCCAGTAGTTTGGGGGACACCCAAATTGCAACTAATGAAAAG.

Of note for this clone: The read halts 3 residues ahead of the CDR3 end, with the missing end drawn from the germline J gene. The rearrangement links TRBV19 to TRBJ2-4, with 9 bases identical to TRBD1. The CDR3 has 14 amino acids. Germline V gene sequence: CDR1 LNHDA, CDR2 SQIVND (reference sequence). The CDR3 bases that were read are TGTGCCAGTAACGTACAGGGGGCGGACTATGGT. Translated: CASNVQGADYG. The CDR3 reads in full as CASNVQGADYGQYF.

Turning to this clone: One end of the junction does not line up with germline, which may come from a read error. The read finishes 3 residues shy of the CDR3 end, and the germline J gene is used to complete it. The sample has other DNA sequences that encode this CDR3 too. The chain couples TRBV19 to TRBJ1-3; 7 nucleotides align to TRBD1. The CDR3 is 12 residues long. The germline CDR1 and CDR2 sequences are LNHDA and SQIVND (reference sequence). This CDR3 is CATMTGRNTIYF. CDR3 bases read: TGTGCCACCATGACAGGGAGAAACACT.

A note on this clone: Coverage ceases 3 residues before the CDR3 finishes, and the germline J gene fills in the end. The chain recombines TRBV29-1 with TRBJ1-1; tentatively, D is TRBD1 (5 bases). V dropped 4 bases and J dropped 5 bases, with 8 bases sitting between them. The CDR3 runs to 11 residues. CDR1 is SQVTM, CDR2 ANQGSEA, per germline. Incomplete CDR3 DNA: TGCAGCGTTGCGGGGGTTACTGAA. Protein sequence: CSVAGVTE. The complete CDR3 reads CSVAGVTEAFF.

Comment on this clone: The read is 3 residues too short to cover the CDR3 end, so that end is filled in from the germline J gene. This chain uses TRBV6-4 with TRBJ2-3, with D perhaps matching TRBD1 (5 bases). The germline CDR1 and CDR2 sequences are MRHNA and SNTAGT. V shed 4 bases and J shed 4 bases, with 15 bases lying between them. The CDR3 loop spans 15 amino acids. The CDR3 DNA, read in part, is TGTGCCAGCAGTGCACAGGCGGCAAGTGCAGATACG. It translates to CASSAQAASADT. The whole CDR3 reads CASSAQAASADTQYF.

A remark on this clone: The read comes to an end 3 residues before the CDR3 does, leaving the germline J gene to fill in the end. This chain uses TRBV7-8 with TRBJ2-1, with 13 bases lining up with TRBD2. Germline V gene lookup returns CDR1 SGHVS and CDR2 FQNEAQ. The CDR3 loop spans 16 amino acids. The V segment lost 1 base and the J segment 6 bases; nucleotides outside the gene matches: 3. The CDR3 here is CASSLGRLAGGNEQFF. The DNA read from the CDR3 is TGTGCCAGCAGCTTAGGACGACTAGCGGGGGGCAATGAG.

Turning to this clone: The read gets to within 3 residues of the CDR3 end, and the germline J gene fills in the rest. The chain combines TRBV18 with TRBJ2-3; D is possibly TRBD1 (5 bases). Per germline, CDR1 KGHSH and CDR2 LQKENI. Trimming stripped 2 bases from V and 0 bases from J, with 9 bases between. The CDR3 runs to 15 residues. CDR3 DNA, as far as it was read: TGTGCCAGCTCACCAGCCAGGGCAAGCACAGATACG. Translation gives CASSPARASTDT. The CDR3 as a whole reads CASSPARASTDTQYF.

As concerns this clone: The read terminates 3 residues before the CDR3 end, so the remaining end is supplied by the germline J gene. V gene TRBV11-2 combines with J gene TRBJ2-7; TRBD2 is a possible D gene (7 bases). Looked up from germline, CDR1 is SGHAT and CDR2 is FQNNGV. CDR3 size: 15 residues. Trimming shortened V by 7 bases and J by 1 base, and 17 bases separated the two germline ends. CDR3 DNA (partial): TGTGCCAGCATGACCTCGGGGGGCTTTTCCTACGAG. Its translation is CASMTSGGFSYE. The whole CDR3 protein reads CASMTSGGFSYEQYF.

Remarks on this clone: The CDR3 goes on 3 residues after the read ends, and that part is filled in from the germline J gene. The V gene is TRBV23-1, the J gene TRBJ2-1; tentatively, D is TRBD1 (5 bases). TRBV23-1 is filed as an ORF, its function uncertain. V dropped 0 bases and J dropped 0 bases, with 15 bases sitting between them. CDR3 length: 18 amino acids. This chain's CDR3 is CASSQSAGWVRSYNEQFF. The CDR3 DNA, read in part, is TGCGCCAGCAGTCAATCAGCAGGGTGGGTTCGCTCCTACAATGAG.

CDR3 residues: CATSDLQGTGETDTQYF. CDR3 DNA (partial): TGTGCCACCAGTGATTTGCAAGGGACAGGGGAAACAGATACG. J is TRBJ2-3 and V is TRBV24-1; 10 bases agree with TRBD1. Sequencing ends 3 residues short of the CDR3 end; the germline J gene provides the rest. The CDR3 covers 17 residues. Trimming removed 0 bases from V and 3 bases from J; junction bases left unmatched: 5. Germline V lookup: CDR1 KGHDR, CDR2 SFDVKD.

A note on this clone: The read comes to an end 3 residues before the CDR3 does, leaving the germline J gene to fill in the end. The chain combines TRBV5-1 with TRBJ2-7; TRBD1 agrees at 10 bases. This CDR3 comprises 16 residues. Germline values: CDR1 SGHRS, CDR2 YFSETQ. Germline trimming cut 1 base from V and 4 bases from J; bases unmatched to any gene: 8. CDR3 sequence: CASSLSGTGAAYEQYF. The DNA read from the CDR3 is TGCGCCAGCAGCTTGAGCGGGACAGGGGCCGCATACGAG.

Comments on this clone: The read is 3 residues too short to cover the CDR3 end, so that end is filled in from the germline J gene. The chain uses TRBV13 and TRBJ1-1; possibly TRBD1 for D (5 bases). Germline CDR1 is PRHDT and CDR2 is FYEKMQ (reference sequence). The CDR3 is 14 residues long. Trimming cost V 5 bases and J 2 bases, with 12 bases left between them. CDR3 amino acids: CASSPRTYNTEAFF. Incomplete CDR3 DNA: TGTGCCAGCAGCCCTCGGACATATAACACTGAA.

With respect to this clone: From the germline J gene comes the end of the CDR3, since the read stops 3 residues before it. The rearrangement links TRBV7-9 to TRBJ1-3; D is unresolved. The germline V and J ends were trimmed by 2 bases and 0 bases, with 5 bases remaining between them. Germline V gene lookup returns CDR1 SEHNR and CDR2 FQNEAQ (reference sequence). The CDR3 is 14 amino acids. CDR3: CASSLPSSGNTIYF. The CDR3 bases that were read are TGTGCCAGCAGCTTACCCAGCTCTGGAAACACC.

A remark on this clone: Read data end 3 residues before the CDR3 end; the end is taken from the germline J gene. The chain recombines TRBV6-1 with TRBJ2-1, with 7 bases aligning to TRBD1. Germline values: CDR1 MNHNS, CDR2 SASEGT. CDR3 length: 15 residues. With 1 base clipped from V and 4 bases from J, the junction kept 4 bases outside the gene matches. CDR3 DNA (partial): TGTGCCAGCAGTGAAGGACAGGGCTCATACAATGAG. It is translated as CASSEGQGSYNE. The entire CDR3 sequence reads CASSEGQGSYNEQFF.